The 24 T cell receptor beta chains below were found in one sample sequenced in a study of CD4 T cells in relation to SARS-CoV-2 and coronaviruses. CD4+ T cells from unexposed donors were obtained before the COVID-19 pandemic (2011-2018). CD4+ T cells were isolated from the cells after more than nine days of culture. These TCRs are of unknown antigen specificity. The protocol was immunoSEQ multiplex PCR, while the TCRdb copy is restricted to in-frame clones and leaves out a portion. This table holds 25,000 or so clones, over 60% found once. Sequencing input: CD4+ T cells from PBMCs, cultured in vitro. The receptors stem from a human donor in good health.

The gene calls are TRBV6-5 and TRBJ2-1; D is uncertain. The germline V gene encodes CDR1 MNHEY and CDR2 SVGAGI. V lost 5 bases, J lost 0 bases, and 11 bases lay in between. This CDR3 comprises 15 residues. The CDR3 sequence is CASSRLPYSYNEQFF. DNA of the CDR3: TGTGCCAGCAGTAGGCTACCTTACTCCTACAATGAGCAGTTCTTC.

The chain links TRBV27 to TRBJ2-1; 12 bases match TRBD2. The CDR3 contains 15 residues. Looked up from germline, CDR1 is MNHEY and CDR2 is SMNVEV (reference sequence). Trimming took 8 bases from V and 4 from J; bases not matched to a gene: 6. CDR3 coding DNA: TGTGCCAGCGCTGGACTAGCGGGAAAGTACAATGAGCAGTTCTTC. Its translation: CASAGLAGKYNEQFF.

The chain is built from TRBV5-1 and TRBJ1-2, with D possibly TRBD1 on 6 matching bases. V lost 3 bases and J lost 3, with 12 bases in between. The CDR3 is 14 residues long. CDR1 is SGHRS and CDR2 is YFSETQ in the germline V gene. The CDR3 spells CASSSSSGDYGYTF. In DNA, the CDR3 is TGCGCCAGCAGCTCCTCCTCAGGGGACTATGGCTACACCTTC. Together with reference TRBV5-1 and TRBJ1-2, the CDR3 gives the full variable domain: KAGVTQTPRYLIKTRGQQVTLSCSPISGHRSVSWYQQTPGQGLQFLFEYFSETQRNKGNFPGRFSGRQFSNSRSEMNVSTLELGDSALYLCASSSSSGDYGYTFGSGTRLTVV.

CDR3 bases: TGTGCCAGCAGCTTAGTCTACGAGCAGTACTTC. Translating gives CASSLVYEQYF. This chain connects TRBV5-8 to TRBJ2-7; D remains unclear. The V gene lost 2 bases and the J gene lost 3 bases, with 3 bases spanning the gap. The germline V gene encodes CDR1 SGHTS and CDR2 YDEGEE. The CDR3 extends over 11 amino acids.

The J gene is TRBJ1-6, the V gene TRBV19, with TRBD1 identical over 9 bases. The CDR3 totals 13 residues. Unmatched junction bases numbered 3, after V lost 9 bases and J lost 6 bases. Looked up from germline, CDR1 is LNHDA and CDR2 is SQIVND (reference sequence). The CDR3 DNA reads TGTGCCAGCGAGGACAGGGGTAATTCACCCCTCCACTTT. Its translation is CASEDRGNSPLHF.

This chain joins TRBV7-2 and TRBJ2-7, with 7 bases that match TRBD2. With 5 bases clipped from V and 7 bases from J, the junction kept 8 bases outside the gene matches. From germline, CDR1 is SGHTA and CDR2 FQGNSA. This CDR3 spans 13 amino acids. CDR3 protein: CASSETSSGEQYF. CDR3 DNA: TGTGCCAGCAGCGAGACTAGCTCGGGGGAGCAGTACTTC.

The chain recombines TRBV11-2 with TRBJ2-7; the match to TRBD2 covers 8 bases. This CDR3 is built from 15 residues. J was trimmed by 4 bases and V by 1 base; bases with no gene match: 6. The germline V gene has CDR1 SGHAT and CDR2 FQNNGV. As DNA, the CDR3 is TGTGCCAGCAGCTTAGCGGCGGGGGGAGGGTACGAGCAGTACTTC. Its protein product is CASSLAAGGGYEQYF.

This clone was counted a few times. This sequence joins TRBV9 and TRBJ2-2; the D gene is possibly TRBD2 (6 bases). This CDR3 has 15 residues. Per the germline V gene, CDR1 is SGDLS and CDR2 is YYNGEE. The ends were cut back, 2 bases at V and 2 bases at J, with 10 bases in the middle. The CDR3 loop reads CASSVGRLNTGELFF. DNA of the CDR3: TGTGCCAGCAGCGTTGGGAGGTTAAACACCGGGGAGCTGTTTTTT.

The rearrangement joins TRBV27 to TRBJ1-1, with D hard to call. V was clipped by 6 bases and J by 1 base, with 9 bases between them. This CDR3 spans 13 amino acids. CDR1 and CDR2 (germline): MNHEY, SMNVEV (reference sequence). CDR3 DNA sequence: TGTGCCAGCAGGAATTTCAAGAACACTGAAGCTTTCTTT. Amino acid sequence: CASRNFKNTEAFF.

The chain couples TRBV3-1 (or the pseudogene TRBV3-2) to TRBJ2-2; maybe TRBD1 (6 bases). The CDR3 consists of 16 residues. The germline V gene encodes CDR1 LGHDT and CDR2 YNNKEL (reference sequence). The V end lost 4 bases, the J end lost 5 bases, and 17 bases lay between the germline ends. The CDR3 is CASSLPSGQRTGELFF. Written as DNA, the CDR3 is TGTGCCAGCAGCCTCCCCAGTGGACAGAGAACCGGGGAGCTGTTTTTT.

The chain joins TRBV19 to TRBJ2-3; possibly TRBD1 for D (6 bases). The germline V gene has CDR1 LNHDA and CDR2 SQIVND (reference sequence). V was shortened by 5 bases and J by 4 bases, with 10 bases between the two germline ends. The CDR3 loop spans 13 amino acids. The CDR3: CASSQGQSDTQYF. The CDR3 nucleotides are TGTGCCAGTAGTCAGGGACAATCAGATACGCAGTATTTT.

The CDR3 loop is CASSQDSGTEQFF. CDR3 DNA sequence: TGCGCCAGCAGCCAAGATTCGGGGACTGAGCAGTTCTTC. The chain is built from TRBV4-1 and TRBJ2-1; D is perhaps TRBD1 or TRBD2 (5 bases each). Germline CDR1 reads MGHRA; CDR2 reads YSYEKL. V shed 0 bases and J shed 9 bases, with 9 bases lying between them. CDR3 length: 13 residues.

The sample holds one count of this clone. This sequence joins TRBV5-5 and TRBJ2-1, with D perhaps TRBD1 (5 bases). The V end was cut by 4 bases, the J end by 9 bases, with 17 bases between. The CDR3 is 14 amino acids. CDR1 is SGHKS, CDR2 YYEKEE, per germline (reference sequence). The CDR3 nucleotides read TGTGCCAGCAGCCCGACAGATCTAGGAACTGAGCAGTTCTTC. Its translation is CASSPTDLGTEQFF.

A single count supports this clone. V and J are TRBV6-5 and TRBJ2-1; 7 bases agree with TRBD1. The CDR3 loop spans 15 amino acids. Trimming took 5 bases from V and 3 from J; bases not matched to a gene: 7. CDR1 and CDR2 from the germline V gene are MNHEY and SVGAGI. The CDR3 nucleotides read TGTGCCAGCAGTCCGGGACAGAGTAGCTACAATGAGCAGTTCTTC. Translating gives CASSPGQSSYNEQFF.

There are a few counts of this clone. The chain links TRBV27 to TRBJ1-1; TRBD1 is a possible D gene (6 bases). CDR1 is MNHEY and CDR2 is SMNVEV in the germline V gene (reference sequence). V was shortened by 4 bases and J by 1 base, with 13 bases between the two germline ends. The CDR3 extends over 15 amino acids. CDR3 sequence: CASSSDRSPNTEAFF. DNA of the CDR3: TGTGCCAGCAGTTCAGACAGGTCTCCGAACACTGAAGCTTTCTTT.

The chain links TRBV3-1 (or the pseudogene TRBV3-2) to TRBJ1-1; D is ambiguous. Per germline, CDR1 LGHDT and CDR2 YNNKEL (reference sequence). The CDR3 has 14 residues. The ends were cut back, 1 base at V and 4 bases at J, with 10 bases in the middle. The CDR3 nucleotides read TGTGCCAGCAGCCAAGTGCCAGCGGGCACTGAAGCTTTCTTT. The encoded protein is CASSQVPAGTEAFF.

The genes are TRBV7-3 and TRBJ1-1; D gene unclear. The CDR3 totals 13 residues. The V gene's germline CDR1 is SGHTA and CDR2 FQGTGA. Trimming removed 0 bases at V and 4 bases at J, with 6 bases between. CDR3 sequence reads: CASSLTPGTEAFF. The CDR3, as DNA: TGTGCCAGCAGCTTAACCCCTGGCACTGAAGCTTTCTTT.

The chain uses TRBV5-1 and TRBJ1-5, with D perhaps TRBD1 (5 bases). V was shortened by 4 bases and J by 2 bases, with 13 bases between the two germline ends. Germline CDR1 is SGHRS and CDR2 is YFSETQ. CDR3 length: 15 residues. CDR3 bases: TGCGCCAGCAGCCCGCAGGGCAGGGGCAATCAGCCCCAGCATTTT. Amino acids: CASSPQGRGNQPQHF.

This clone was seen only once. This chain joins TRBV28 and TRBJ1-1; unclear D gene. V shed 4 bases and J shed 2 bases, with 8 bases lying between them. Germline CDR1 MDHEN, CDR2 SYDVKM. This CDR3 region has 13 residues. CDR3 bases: TGTGCCAGCAGTTCATACGATAACACTGAAGCTTTCTTT. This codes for CASSSYDNTEAFF.

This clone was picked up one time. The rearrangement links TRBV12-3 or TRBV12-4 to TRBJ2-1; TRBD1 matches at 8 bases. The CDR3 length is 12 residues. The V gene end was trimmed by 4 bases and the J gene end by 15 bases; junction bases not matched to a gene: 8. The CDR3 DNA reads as TGTGCCAGCAGTTCAGGACAGGGCCCCCCGTTCTTC. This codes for CASSSGQGPPFF.

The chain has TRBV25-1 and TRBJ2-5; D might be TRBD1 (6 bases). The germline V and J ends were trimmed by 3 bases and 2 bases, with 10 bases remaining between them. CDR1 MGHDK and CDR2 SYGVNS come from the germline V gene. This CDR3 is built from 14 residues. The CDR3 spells CASSEGAAQETQYF. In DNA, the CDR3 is TGTGCCAGCAGTGAGGGGGCAGCACAAGAGACCCAGTACTTC.

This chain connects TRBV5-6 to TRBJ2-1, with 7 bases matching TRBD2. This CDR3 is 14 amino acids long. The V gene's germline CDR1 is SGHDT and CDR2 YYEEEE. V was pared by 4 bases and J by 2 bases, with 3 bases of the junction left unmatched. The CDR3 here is CASSQAGTYNEQFF. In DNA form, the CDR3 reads TGTGCCAGCAGCCAAGCGGGAACCTACAATGAGCAGTTCTTC.

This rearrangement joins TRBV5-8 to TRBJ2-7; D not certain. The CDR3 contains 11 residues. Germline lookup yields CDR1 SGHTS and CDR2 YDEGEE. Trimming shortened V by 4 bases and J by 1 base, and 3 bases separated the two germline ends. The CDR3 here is CASSRSYEQYF. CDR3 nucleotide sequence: TGTGCCAGCAGCCGATCCTACGAGCAGTACTTC.

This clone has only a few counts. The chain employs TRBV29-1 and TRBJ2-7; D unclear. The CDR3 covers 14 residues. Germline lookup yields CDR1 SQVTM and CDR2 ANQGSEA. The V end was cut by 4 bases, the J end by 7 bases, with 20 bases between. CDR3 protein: CSVVVFGPLGEQYF. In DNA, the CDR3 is TGCAGCGTTGTAGTCTTCGGGCCGTTGGGTGAGCAGTACTTC.